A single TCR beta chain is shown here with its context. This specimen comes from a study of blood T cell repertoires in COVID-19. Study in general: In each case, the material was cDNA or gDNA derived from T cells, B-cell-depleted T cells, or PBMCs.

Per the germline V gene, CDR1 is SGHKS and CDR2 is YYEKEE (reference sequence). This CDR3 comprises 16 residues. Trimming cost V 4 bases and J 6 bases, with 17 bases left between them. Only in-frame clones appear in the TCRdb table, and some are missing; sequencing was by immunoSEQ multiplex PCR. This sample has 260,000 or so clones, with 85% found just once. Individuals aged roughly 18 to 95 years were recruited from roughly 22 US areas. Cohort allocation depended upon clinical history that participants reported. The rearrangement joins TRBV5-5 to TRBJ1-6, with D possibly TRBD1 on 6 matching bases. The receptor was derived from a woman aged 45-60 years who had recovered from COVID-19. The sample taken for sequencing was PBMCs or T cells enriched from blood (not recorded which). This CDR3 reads CASSPRQVATNSPLHF. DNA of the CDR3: TGTGCCAGCAGCCCAAGACAGGTCGCCACTAATTCACCCCTCCACTTT.